This T cell receptor (beta chain) was obtained from a study of somatic mutations in cytotoxic T cells in rheumatoid arthritis. Study summary: Blood samples of about 30 ml were drawn from patients (in EDTA) right after diagnosis and before any treatment.

The CDR3 length is 15 residues. V lost 5 bases to trimming and J lost 4 bases; unmatched junction nucleotides: 2. Germline V gives CDR1 SNHLY, CDR2 FYNNEI. Positive selection using magnetic beads isolated the CD4+ and CD8+ cells (purity was checked by flow cytometry). Study processing details: Patient CD8+ clones larger than 1% rarely matched published virus-specific TCRB sequences. Using immunoSEQ multiplex PCR, the repertoire was profiled, and TCRdb retains in-frame clones only, with some absent. V and J calls and clone size are copied from that table; D and trimming were computed from the DNA. This table has about 20,000 clones, over 80% appearing once.

V is TRBV2 and J is TRBJ2-1; 13 bases line up with TRBD2. The clonotype was recovered from an adult with rheumatoid arthritis. Sequenced sample: CD8+ T cells sorted from blood. In nucleotides, the CDR3 is TGTGCCAGCAGTCCACTAGCGGGAGGGTACAATGAGCAGTTCTTC. Its translation: CASSPLAGGYNEQFF.